The present entry profiles one T cell receptor beta chain with its context. This sample was taken from a study of T cells after yellow fever vaccination. The overall study: Preparation used SMART-Seq v4 Ultra Low Input for the low-cell-number fractions.

Study conclusions and caveats: Researchers noted that a small share of clonotypes showed up in both CD4 and CD8 compartments. A weaker secondary response peaked on day 5, the primary on day 15.

For TCR, cDNA came from 5'RACE template switching, which added a universal primer site and UMIs. TCRdb reprocessed the 5' RACE reads via MiXCR and lists one record per CDR3 protein. The sample shows approximately 85,000 distinct CDR3 sequences, 13% of them seen only once. Material: CD8+ T cells not binding an NS4B(214-222) dextramer, sorted from PBMCs, obtained more than 20 days after the first yellow fever vaccination. The receptor comes from a man younger than 35 who received the YFV17D yellow fever vaccine.

The CDR3 nucleotides read TGCGCCAGCAGCCAAGTATCGACGGGGGTCCTGGGTGAGCAGTTCTTC. Protein sequence: CASSQVSTGVLGEQFF. The chain uses TRBV4-3 and TRBJ2-1; D may be TRBD2 (6 bases). This CDR3 has 16 amino acids. V lost 1 base and J 9 bases, leaving 19 bases between the germline ends. Germline V CDR1 and CDR2: LGHNA, YSLEER.